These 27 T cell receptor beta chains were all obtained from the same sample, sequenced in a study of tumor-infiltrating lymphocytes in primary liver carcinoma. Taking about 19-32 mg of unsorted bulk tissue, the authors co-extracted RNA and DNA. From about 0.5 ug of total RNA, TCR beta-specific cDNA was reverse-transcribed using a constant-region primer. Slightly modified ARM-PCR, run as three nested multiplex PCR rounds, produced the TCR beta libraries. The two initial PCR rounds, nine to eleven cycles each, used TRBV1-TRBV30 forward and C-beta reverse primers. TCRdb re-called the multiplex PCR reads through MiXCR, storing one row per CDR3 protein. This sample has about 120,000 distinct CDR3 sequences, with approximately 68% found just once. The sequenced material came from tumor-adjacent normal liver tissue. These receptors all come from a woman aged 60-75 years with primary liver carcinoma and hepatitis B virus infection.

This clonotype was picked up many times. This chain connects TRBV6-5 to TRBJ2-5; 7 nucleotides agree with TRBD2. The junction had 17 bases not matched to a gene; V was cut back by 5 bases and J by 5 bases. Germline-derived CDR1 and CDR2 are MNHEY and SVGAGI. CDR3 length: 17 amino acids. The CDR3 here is CASSRRSGLGSWETQYF. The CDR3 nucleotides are TGTGCCAGCAGTAGGAGGTCAGGACTAGGTTCTTGGGAGACCCAGTACTTC.

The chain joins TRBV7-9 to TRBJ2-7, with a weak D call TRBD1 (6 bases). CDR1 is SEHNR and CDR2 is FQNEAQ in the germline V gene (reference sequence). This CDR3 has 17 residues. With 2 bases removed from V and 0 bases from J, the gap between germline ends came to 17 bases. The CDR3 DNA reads TGTGCCAGCAGCTTAATTCCAGGTACAGGGACCTCCTACGAGCAGTACTTC. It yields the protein CASSLIPGTGTSYEQYF.

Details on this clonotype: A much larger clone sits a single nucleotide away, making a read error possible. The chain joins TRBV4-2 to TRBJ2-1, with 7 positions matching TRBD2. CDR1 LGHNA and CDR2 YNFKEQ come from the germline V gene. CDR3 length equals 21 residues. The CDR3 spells CASGQEGGFRLAPSPYNEQFF. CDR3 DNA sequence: TGTGCCAGCGGCCAAGAAGGAGGTTTTAGACTAGCCCCAAGTCCCTACAATGAGCAGTTCTTC.

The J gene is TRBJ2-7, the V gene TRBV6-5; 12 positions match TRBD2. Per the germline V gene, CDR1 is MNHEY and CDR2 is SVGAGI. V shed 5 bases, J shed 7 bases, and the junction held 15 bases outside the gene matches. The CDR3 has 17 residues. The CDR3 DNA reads TGTGCCAGCAGTAGCACCCCACCCCGGACTAGCGGGAAGGAGCAGTACTTC. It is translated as CASSSTPPRTSGKEQYF.

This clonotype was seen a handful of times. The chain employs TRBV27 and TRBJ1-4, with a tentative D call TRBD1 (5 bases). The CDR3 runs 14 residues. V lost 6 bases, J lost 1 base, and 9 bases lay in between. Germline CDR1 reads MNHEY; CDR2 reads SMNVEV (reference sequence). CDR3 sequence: CASSAGLTNEKLFF. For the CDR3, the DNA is TGTGCCAGCAGCGCAGGGCTAACTAATGAAAAACTGTTTTTT.

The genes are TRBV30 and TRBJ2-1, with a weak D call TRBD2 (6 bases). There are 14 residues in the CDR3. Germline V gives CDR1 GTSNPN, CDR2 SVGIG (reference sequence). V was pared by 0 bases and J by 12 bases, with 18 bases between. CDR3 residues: CAWSVLADYNRQFF. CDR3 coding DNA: TGTGCCTGGAGTGTACTAGCCGACTACAATAGGCAGTTCTTC.

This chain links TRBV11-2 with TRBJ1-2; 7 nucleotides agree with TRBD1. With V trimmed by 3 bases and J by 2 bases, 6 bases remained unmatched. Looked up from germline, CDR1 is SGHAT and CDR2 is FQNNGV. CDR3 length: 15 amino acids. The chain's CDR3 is CASSLDTGANYGYTF. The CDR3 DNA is TGTGCCAGCAGCTTGGATACAGGGGCCAACTATGGCTACACCTTC.

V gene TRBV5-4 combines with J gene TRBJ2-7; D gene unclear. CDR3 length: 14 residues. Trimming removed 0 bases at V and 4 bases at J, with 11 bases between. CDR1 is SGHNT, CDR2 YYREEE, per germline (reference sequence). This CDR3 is CASSLGLEGYEQYF. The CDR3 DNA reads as TGTGCCAGCAGCTTGGGGCTAGAAGGATACGAGCAGTACTTC.

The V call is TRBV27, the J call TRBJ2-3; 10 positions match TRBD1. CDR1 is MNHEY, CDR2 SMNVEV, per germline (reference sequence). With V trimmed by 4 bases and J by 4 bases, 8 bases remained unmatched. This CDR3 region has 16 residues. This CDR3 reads CASSSPWTGGSDTQYF. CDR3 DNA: TGTGCCAGCAGTTCCCCCTGGACAGGGGGGTCAGATACGCAGTATTTT.

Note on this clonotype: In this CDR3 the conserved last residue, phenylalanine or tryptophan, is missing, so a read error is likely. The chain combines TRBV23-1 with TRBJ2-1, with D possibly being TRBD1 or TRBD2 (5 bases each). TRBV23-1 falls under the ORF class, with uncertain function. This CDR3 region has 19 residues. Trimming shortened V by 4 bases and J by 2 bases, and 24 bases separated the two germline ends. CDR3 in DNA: TGCGCCAGCAGTCGATTGTTGACAGTCCCCCTGGGGGCCTACAATGAGCAGTTCATC. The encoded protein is CASSRLLTVPLGAYNEQFI.

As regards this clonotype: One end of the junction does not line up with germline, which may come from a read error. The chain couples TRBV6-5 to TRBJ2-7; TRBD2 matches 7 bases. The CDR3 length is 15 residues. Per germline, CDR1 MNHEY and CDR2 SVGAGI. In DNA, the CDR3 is TGTGCCTGCAGCAAAGCTAGCGGAAGCTCCTACGAGCAGTACTTC. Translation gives CACSKASGSSYEQYF.

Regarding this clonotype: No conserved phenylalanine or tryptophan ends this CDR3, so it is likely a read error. This chain's CDR3 is CASSFWGVNTGELFL. The CDR3 nucleotides are TGTGCCAGCAGTTTCTGGGGCGTTAACACCGGGGAGCTGTTTCTT. The rearrangement uses TRBV12-3 or TRBV12-4 and TRBJ2-2, with a tentative D call TRBD1 (5 bases). This CDR3 is built from 15 residues. The ends were cut back, 3 bases at V and 2 bases at J, with 10 bases in the middle.

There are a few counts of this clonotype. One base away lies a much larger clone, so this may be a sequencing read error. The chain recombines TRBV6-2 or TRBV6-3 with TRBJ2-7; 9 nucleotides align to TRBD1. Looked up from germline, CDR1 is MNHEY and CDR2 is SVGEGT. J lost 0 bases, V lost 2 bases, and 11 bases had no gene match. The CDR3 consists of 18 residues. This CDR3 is CASSYPRQGGPSSYEQYF. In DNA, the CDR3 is TGTGCCAGCAGTTACCCGAGACAGGGGGGCCCAAGCTCCTACGAGCAGTACTTC.

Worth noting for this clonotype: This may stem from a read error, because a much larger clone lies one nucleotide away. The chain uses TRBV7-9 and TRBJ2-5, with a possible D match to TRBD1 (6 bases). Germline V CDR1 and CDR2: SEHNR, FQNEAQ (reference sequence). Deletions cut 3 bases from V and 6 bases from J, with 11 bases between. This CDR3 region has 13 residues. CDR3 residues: CASSFARGKTQYF. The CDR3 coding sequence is TGTGCCAGCAGCTTCGCCAGGGGAAAGACCCAGTACTTC.

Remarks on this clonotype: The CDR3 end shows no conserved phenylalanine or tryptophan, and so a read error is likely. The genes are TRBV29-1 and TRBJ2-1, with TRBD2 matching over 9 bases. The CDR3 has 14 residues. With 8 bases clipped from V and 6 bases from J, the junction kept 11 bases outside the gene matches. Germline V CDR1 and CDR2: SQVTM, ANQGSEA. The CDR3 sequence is CSFGLAGWFNEQFL. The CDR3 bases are TGCAGCTTTGGTCTAGCGGGATGGTTCAATGAGCAGTTCTTA.

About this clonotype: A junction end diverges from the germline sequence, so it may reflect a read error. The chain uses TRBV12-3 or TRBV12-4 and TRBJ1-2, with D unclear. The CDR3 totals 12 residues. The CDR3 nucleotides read TGTGCCTGCAGTCCCTCGGGGAGGGGCTACACCTTC. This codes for CACSPSGRGYTF.

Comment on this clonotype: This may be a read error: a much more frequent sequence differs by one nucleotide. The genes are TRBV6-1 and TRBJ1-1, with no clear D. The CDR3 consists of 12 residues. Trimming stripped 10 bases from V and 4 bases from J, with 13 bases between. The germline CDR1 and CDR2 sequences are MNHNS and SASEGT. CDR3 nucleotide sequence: TGTGCCACCCAGGAGGGTGGCACTGAAGCTTTCTTT. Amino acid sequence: CATQEGGTEAFF.

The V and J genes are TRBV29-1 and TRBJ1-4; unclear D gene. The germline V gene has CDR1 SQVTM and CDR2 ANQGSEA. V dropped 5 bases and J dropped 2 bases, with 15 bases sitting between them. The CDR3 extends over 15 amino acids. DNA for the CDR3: TGCAGCGTTCGCAAGGTCGGACCGACTAATGAAAAACTGTTTTTT. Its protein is CSVRKVGPTNEKLFF.

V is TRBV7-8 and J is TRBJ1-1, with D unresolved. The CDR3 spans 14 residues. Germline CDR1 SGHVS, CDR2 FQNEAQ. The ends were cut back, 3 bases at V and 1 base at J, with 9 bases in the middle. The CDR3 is CASSLRNGNTEAFF. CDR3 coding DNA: TGTGCCAGCAGCTTGCGGAATGGGAACACTGAAGCTTTCTTT.

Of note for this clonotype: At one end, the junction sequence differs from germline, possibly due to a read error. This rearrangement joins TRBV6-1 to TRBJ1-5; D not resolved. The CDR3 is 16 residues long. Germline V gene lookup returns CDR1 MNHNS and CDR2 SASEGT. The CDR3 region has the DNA TGTGTCAGCCGAGGGTGGGCCCGGGGTCTACCTCAGCCCCAGCATTTT. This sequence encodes CVSRGWARGLPQPQHF.

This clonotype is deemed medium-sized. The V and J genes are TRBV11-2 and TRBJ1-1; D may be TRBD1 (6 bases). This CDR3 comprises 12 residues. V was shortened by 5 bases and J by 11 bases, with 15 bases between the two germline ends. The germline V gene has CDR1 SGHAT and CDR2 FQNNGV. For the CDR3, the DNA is TGTGCCAGCAGCCCAAGAGGGACATCGGCTTTCTTT. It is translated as CASSPRGTSAFF.

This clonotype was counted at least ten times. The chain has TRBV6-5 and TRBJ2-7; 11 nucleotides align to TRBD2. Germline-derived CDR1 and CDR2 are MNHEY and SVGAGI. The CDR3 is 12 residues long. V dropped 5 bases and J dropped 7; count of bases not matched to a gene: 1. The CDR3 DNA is TGTGCCAGCAGTAGACTAGCGGGAGAGCAGTACTTC. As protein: CASSRLAGEQYF.

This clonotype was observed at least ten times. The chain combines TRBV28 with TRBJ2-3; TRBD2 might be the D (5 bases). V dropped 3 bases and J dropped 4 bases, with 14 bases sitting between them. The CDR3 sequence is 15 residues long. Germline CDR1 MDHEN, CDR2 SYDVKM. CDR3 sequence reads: CASSLGASRADTQYF. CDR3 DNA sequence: TGTGCCAGCAGTTTGGGAGCTAGTCGGGCAGATACGCAGTATTTT.

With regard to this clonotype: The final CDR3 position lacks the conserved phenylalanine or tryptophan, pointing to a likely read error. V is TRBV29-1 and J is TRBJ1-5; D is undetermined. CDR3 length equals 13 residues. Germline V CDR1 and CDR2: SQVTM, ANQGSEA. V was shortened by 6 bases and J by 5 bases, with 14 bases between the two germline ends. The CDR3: CSVGIGLHQPQHS. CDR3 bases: TGCAGCGTAGGGATAGGGCTTCATCAGCCCCAGCATTCT.

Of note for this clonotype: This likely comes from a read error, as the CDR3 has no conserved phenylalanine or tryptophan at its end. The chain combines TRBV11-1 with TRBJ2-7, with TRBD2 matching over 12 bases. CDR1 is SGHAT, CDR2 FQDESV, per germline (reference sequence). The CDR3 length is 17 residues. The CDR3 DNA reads TGCTCCAGCAGCTTGGAAGGACTAGCGGGAAAGGCCTACGAGCAGTACTTA. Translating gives CSSSLEGLAGKAYEQYL.

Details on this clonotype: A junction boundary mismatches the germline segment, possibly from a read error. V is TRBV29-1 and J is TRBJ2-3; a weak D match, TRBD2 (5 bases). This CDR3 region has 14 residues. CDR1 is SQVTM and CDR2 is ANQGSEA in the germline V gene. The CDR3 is CSAERSERTDTQYF. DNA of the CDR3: TGCAGCGCTGAACGTAGCGAGAGAACAGATACGCAGTATTTT.

CDR3 sequence: CASRLRQGGNTIYF. CDR3 coding DNA: TGTGCCAGCAGGTTACGACAGGGAGGAAACACCATATATTTT. This rearrangement joins TRBV5-6 to TRBJ1-3; 7 bases are a match to TRBD1. Germline CDR1 reads SGHDT; CDR2 reads YYEEEE. With V trimmed by 5 bases and J by 4 bases, 6 bases remained unmatched. There are 14 residues in the CDR3. Filled out from reference TRBV5-6 and TRBJ1-3, the complete variable domain reads DAGVTQSPTHLIKTRGQQVTLRCSPKSGHDTVSWYQQALGQGPQFIFQYYEEEERQRGNFPDRFSGHQFPNYSSELNVNALLLGDSALYLCASRLRQGGNTIYFGEGSWLTVV.